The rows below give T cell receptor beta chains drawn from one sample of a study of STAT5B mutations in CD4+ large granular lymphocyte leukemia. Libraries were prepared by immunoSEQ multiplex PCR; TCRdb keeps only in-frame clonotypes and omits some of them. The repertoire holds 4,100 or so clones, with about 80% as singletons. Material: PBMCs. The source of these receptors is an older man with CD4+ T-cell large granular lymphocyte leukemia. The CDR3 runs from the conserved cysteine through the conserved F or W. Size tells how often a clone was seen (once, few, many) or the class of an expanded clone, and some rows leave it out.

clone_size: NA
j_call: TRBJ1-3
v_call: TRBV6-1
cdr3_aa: CASSATTAGNTIYF

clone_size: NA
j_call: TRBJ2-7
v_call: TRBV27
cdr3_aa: CASSLQLAGGRKEYF

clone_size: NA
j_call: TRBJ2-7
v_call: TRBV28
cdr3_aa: CASIGTLSYEQYF

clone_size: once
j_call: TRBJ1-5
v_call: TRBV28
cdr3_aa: CASSLGFQPQHF

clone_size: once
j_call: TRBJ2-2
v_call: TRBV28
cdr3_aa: CASSTPPGTGGTGELFF

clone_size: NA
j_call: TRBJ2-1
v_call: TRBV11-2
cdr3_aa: CASSLDGSPPNNEQFF

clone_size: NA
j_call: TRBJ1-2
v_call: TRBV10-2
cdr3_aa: CASGEPQGYTF

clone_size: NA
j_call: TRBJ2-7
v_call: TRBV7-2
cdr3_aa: CASSLDRSGPLGEQYF

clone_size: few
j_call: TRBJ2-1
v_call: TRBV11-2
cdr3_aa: CASSRQSGEQFF

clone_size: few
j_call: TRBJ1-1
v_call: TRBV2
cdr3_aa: CASSPGTGRTEAFF

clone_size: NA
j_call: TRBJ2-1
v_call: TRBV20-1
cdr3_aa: CSANGNEQFF

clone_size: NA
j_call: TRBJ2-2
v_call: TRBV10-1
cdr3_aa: CASSGGRAPGELFF

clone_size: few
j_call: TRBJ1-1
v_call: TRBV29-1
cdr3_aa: CSVGQSMNTEAFF

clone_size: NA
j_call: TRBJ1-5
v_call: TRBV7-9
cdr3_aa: CASSLDSNQPQHF

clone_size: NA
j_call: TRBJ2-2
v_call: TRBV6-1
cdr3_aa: CASSERMAGRNTGELFF

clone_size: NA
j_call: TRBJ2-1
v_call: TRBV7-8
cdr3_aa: CASSLAGGGGVNEQFF

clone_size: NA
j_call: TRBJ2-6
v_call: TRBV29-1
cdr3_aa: CSVGGANVLTF

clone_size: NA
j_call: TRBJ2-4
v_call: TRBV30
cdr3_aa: CAWSGPGGVIQYF

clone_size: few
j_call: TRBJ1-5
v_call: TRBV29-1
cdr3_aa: CSVEVGNSNQPQHF

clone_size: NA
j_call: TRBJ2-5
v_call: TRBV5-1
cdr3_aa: CASRASETQYF

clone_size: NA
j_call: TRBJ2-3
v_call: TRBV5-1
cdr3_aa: CASSLYGETDTQYF

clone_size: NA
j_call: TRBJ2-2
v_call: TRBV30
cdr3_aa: CALPAARSNTGELFF

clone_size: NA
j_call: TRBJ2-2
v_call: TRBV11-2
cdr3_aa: CASSSLQGTGELFF

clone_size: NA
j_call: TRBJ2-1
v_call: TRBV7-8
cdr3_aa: CASSTNTGHEQFF

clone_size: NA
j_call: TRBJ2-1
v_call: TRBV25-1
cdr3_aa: CASSDWTLYNEQFF

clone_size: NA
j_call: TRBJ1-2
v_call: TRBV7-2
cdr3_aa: CASSRDPGSNYGYTF

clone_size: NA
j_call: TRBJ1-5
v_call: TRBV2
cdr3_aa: CASSQNLGQGNQPQHF

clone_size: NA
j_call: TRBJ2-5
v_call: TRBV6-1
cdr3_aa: CASSFNRNQETQYF

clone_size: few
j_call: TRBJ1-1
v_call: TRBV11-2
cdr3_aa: CASSWGQGVTEAFF

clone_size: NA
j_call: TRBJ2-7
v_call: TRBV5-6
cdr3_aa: CASSLGLVYEQYF

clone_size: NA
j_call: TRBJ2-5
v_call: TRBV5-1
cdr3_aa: CASSLRGGQETQYF

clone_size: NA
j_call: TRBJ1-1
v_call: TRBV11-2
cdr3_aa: CASSLRRSGREGSEAFF

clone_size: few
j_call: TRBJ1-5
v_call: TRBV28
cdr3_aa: CASTPRPNNQPQHF

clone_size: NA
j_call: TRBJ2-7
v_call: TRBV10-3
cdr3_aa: CAISDGLAVTYEQYF

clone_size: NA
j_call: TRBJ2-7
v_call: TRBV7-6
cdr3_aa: CASSRGGRALYEQYF

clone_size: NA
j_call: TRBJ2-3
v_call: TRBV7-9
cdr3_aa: CASSSRRDWGSTDTQYF

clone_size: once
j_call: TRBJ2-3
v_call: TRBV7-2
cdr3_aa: CASSLLDPRADTQYF

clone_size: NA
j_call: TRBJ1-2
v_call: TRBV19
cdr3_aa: CASSIAARQGGGYTF

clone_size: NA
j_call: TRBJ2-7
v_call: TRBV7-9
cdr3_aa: CASSLETGTLATYEQYF

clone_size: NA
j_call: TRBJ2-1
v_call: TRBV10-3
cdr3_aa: CAISVFPSGSSNEQFF

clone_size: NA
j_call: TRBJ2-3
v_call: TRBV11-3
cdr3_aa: CASSLLVMDTQYF

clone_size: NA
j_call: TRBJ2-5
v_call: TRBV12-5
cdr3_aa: CASGLVETQYF

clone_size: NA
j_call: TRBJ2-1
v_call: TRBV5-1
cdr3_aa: CASSAVGEQFF

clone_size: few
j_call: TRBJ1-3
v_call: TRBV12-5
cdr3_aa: CASGIDSGRNTIYF